The rows below give T cell receptor beta chains drawn from one sample of a study of T cell responses to AZD1222 COVID-19 vaccine. The assay was immunoSEQ multiplex PCR, and TCRdb's table has in-frame clones only and misses some. The sample carries tens of thousands of clones, 70% to 90% recorded once. The sequences come from peripheral blood, collected on day 0 of AZD1222 vaccination. These receptors all come from an adult in good health. The CDR3 runs from the conserved cysteine through the conserved F or W. The D gene is left open where the match is weak. Rows may omit the clone size; those that give it use once, few, many or a size class.

clone_size: NA
d_call: NA
j_call: TRBJ2-7
v_call: TRBV6-5
cdr3_nt: TGTGCCAGCAGACGGGGGACGGCTTCCTACGAGCAGTACTTC
cdr3_aa: CASRRGTASYEQYF

clone_size: NA
d_call: TRBD1
j_call: TRBJ1-5
v_call: TRBV12-3/TRBV12-4
cdr3_nt: TGTGCCAGCAGTGGACAGGGAGATCAGCCCCAGCATTTT
cdr3_aa: CASSGQGDQPQHF

clone_size: NA
d_call: TRBD2
j_call: TRBJ2-3
v_call: TRBV28
cdr3_nt: TGTGCCAGCAGACATAATAAAGCGGGAGGGCCAGGAGATACGCAGTATTTT
cdr3_aa: CASRHNKAGGPGDTQYF

clone_size: NA
d_call: NA
j_call: TRBJ1-1
v_call: TRBV6-5
cdr3_nt: TGTGCCAGCAGTCCCCGTTCAGTCGCCACTGAAGCTTTCTTT
cdr3_aa: CASSPRSVATEAFF

clone_size: many
d_call: NA
j_call: TRBJ1-1
v_call: TRBV19
cdr3_nt: TGTGCCAGTAGTGTGGGGAGGAACACTGAAGCTTTCTTT
cdr3_aa: CASSVGRNTEAFF

clone_size: NA
d_call: TRBD1
j_call: TRBJ1-5
v_call: TRBV19
cdr3_nt: TGTGCCAGTACCCCGACAGGGGGAAGCAATCAGCCCCAGCATTTT
cdr3_aa: CASTPTGGSNQPQHF

clone_size: NA
d_call: NA
j_call: TRBJ2-3
v_call: TRBV12-3/TRBV12-4
cdr3_nt: TGTGCCAGCACGGGGATCACAGATACGCAGTATTTT
cdr3_aa: CASTGITDTQYF

clone_size: NA
d_call: TRBD1
j_call: TRBJ1-4
v_call: TRBV11-2
cdr3_nt: TGTGCCAGCGAGGGGGCAAATGAAAAACTGTTTTTT
cdr3_aa: CASEGANEKLFF

clone_size: NA
d_call: NA
j_call: TRBJ1-1
v_call: TRBV6-2/TRBV6-3
cdr3_nt: TGTGCCAGCAGCCCTATCCTCCCCCCGCGGATCACTGAAGCTTTCTTT
cdr3_aa: CASSPILPPRITEAFF

clone_size: NA
d_call: NA
j_call: TRBJ2-5
v_call: TRBV20-1
cdr3_nt: TGCAGTGCTAATTCCCTGGAGACCCAGTACTTC
cdr3_aa: CSANSLETQYF

clone_size: NA
d_call: TRBD1
j_call: TRBJ2-4
v_call: TRBV28
cdr3_nt: TGTGCCAGCAGTCAAACAGGGGGTCGGATTGGGTACAACATTCAGTACTTC
cdr3_aa: CASSQTGGRIGYNIQYF

clone_size: NA
d_call: TRBD2
j_call: TRBJ2-5
v_call: TRBV4-1
cdr3_nt: TGCGCCAGCAGCCAAGATCCGCCTCCGGGGGGGTACCAAGAGACCCAGTACTTC
cdr3_aa: CASSQDPPPGGYQETQYF

clone_size: NA
d_call: NA
j_call: TRBJ2-7
v_call: TRBV5-6
cdr3_nt: TGTGCCAGCAGCCCAGGACGGCCCTCCTACGAGCAGTACTTC
cdr3_aa: CASSPGRPSYEQYF

clone_size: few
d_call: NA
j_call: TRBJ1-2
v_call: TRBV28
cdr3_nt: TGTGCCAGCAGTTTATTGGGGAGGGTTAACTATGGCTACACCTTC
cdr3_aa: CASSLLGRVNYGYTF

clone_size: NA
d_call: NA
j_call: TRBJ1-6
v_call: TRBV4-3
cdr3_nt: TGCGCCAGCAGCCACCGAGTTGGACCAGAGGCATCACCCCTCCACTTT
cdr3_aa: CASSHRVGPEASPLHF

clone_size: once
d_call: NA
j_call: TRBJ2-3
v_call: TRBV6-4
cdr3_nt: TGTGCCAGCAGTGAAAGGCCCACAGATACGCAGTATTTT
cdr3_aa: CASSERPTDTQYF

clone_size: NA
d_call: NA
j_call: TRBJ2-7
v_call: TRBV23-1
cdr3_nt: TGCGCCAGCCTCATGGAGGCAGGGGATGTTTACGAGCAGTACTTC
cdr3_aa: CASLMEAGDVYEQYF

clone_size: medium-sized
d_call: NA
j_call: TRBJ1-1
v_call: TRBV10-3
cdr3_nt: TGTGCCATCAGTGGGGGATGGGACGCTGAAGCTTTCTTT
cdr3_aa: CAISGGWDAEAFF

clone_size: NA
d_call: NA
j_call: TRBJ1-5
v_call: TRBV28
cdr3_nt: TGTGCCAGCAGTTTTGTGGGGGGTAGCAATCAGCCCCAGCATTTT
cdr3_aa: CASSFVGGSNQPQHF

clone_size: few
d_call: NA
j_call: TRBJ1-6
v_call: TRBV7-3
cdr3_nt: TGTGCCAGCAGCTCCGGGACAAATTCACCCCTCCACTTT
cdr3_aa: CASSSGTNSPLHF

clone_size: NA
d_call: NA
j_call: TRBJ2-1
v_call: TRBV7-9
cdr3_nt: TGTGCCAGCAGCTTGATCGAGCAGTTCTTC
cdr3_aa: CASSLIEQFF

clone_size: NA
d_call: NA
j_call: TRBJ2-1
v_call: TRBV4-3
cdr3_nt: TGCGCCAGCAGCCAGGTACAGGCACCCTACAATGAGCAGTTCTTC
cdr3_aa: CASSQVQAPYNEQFF

clone_size: NA
d_call: NA
j_call: TRBJ1-1
v_call: TRBV28
cdr3_nt: TGTGCCAGCAGCCCTAGACAGGCCGATGAAGCTTTCTTT
cdr3_aa: CASSPRQADEAFF

clone_size: NA
d_call: NA
j_call: TRBJ1-5
v_call: TRBV4-1
cdr3_nt: TGCGCCAGCAGCCAAGAGGAGGGGATTGGCGATAATCAGCCCCAGCATTTT
cdr3_aa: CASSQEEGIGDNQPQHF

clone_size: NA
d_call: NA
j_call: TRBJ2-7
v_call: TRBV28
cdr3_nt: TGTGCCAGCACCTTCGGCCAGGGGTACGAGCAGTACTTC
cdr3_aa: CASTFGQGYEQYF

clone_size: once
d_call: NA
j_call: TRBJ2-2
v_call: TRBV10-3
cdr3_nt: TGTGCCATCAGTGAAAGGGCTGCGAACACCGGGGAGCTGTTTTTT
cdr3_aa: CAISERAANTGELFF

clone_size: NA
d_call: TRBD1
j_call: TRBJ1-2
v_call: TRBV3-1/TRBV3-2
cdr3_nt: TGTGCCAGCAGCAACCGGGACAGGGCATTCTATGGCTACACCTTC
cdr3_aa: CASSNRDRAFYGYTF

clone_size: NA
d_call: NA
j_call: TRBJ2-5
v_call: TRBV3-1/TRBV3-2
cdr3_nt: TGTGCCAGCAGCCAAGAGGGGAAAGAGACCCAGTACTTC
cdr3_aa: CASSQEGKETQYF

clone_size: NA
d_call: TRBD2
j_call: TRBJ2-5
v_call: TRBV6-2/TRBV6-3
cdr3_nt: TGTGCCAGCAGCGGACTAGCGGGGGCTGGGACCCAGTACTTC
cdr3_aa: CASSGLAGAGTQYF

clone_size: NA
d_call: NA
j_call: TRBJ2-3
v_call: TRBV6-4
cdr3_nt: TGTGCCAGCAGTGCGGGGGCCCCTAGCACAGATACGCAGTATTTT
cdr3_aa: CASSAGAPSTDTQYF

clone_size: NA
d_call: NA
j_call: TRBJ1-6
v_call: TRBV21-1
cdr3_nt: TGTGCCAGCAGCGCCCCCTGCCGGGACAGGGATAATTCACCCCTCCACTTT
cdr3_aa: CASSAPCRDRDNSPLHF

clone_size: NA
d_call: NA
j_call: TRBJ1-5
v_call: TRBV12-5
cdr3_nt: TGTGCTAGTGGCCCTGTGGGGGGCCTCGGGCAGCCCCAGCATTTT
cdr3_aa: CASGPVGGLGQPQHF

clone_size: NA
d_call: TRBD2
j_call: TRBJ2-1
v_call: TRBV18
cdr3_nt: TGTGCCAGCTCACCTCAAGCGGGGGGAGGGAATGAGCAGTTCTTC
cdr3_aa: CASSPQAGGGNEQFF

clone_size: NA
d_call: NA
j_call: TRBJ1-5
v_call: TRBV28
cdr3_nt: TGTGCCAGCAGTATTAGACACGATAGCAATCAGCCCCAGCATTTT
cdr3_aa: CASSIRHDSNQPQHF

clone_size: NA
d_call: NA
j_call: TRBJ1-1
v_call: TRBV6-5
cdr3_nt: TGTGCCAGCACCGAAGGTATACTTAACACTGAAGCTTTCTTT
cdr3_aa: CASTEGILNTEAFF

clone_size: once
d_call: NA
j_call: TRBJ2-3
v_call: TRBV6-5
cdr3_nt: TGTGCCAGCAGGTGGAGTTCTAGCACAGATACGCAGTATTTT
cdr3_aa: CASRWSSSTDTQYF

clone_size: NA
d_call: NA
j_call: TRBJ2-1
v_call: TRBV27
cdr3_nt: TGTGCCAGCAGTCCTCTGACATCGGGGAGCGAGTTCTTC
cdr3_aa: CASSPLTSGSEFF

clone_size: NA
d_call: TRBD1
j_call: TRBJ1-1
v_call: TRBV28
cdr3_nt: TGTGCCAGCAGGAGGACAGGGGCTGGCACTGAAGCTTTCTTT
cdr3_aa: CASRRTGAGTEAFF

clone_size: NA
d_call: TRBD2
j_call: TRBJ2-3
v_call: TRBV18
cdr3_nt: TGTGCCAGCTCACCCAGCGGGGGCCCCACAGATACGCAGTATTTT
cdr3_aa: CASSPSGGPTDTQYF

clone_size: NA
d_call: NA
j_call: TRBJ2-7
v_call: TRBV6-2/TRBV6-3
cdr3_nt: TGTGCCAGCAGGCCTACGGGAGAGCGGTACGAGCAGTACTTC
cdr3_aa: CASRPTGERYEQYF

clone_size: NA
d_call: NA
j_call: TRBJ1-1
v_call: TRBV4-2
cdr3_nt: TGTGCCAGCAGCCGGGGGGATTATGTCACTGAAGCTTTCTTT
cdr3_aa: CASSRGDYVTEAFF

clone_size: NA
d_call: TRBD2
j_call: TRBJ2-3
v_call: TRBV5-1
cdr3_nt: TGCGCCAGCAGCTTCTCAACTAGCGGGGGCCCCCGGAGAGATACGCAGTATTTT
cdr3_aa: CASSFSTSGGPRRDTQYF

clone_size: NA
d_call: NA
j_call: TRBJ1-5
v_call: TRBV28
cdr3_nt: TGTGCCAGCAGTGGCCAAGGGGCGGGCAATCAGCCCCAGCATTTT
cdr3_aa: CASSGQGAGNQPQHF

clone_size: NA
d_call: NA
j_call: TRBJ1-2
v_call: TRBV5-3
cdr3_nt: TGTGCCAGAAGCTTTGACACCTTC
cdr3_aa: CARSFDTF

clone_size: NA
d_call: TRBD1
j_call: TRBJ1-4
v_call: TRBV4-2
cdr3_nt: TGTGCCAGCAGCCAAGAGTCGGTATGGGCAGGGGGTGAAAAACTGTTTTTT
cdr3_aa: CASSQESVWAGGEKLFF

clone_size: NA
d_call: NA
j_call: TRBJ2-6
v_call: TRBV10-3
cdr3_nt: TGTGCCATCATGGGGGCTACCTCTGGGGCCAACGTCCTGACTTTC
cdr3_aa: CAIMGATSGANVLTF

clone_size: NA
d_call: TRBD2
j_call: TRBJ2-5
v_call: TRBV5-4
cdr3_nt: TGTGCCAGCAGATGGGAGCGGGGGGGTGGAGAGACCCAGTACTTC
cdr3_aa: CASRWERGGGETQYF

clone_size: few
d_call: TRBD1
j_call: TRBJ1-1
v_call: TRBV4-3
cdr3_nt: TGCGCCAGCAGCCAAGTAACAGGACAGGGAGGCACTGAAGCTTTCTTT
cdr3_aa: CASSQVTGQGGTEAFF

clone_size: NA
d_call: NA
j_call: TRBJ1-1
v_call: TRBV18
cdr3_nt: TGTGCCAGCTCATCCACGCAACAGTTGAACACTGAAGCTTTCTTT
cdr3_aa: CASSSTQQLNTEAFF

clone_size: NA
d_call: NA
j_call: TRBJ1-2
v_call: TRBV6-5
cdr3_nt: TGTGCCAGCAGCTCTCCTACAGGAGGTGGCTACACCTTC
cdr3_aa: CASSSPTGGGYTF